What follows are 23 T cell receptor beta chains derived from one specimen sequenced in a study of T cell repertoires in cytomegalovirus infection. In TCRdb, the reads were re-called with MiXCR into one record per CDR3 protein. The repertoire holds some 400,000 distinct CDR3 sequences, with approximately 31% as singletons. Sequencing was performed on PBMCs. These receptors were collected from a human donor in good health (CMV status not recorded). Some clones in this sample may be carry-over from other donors' samples.

To note about this clonotype: The junction does not match germline at one end; this may be a read error. The J gene is TRBJ1-3, the V gene TRBV5-4; D is unclear. There are 16 residues in the CDR3. CDR1 is SGHNT, CDR2 YYREEE, per germline (reference sequence). In DNA, the CDR3 is TGTGCAAGCAGCTTGGCCTTTTGGAACTCTGGAAACACCATATATTTT. Encoded protein: CASSLAFWNSGNTIYF.

This clonotype was seen a handful of times. The genes are TRBV7-8 and TRBJ2-1; D ambiguous. With 5 bases removed from V and 1 base from J, the gap between germline ends came to 15 bases. This CDR3 spans 16 amino acids. From germline, CDR1 is SGHVS and CDR2 FQNEAQ. CDR3 in amino acids: CASSPRRPVSYNEQFF. In DNA, the CDR3 is TGTGCCAGCAGCCCACGGCGTCCGGTGTCCTACAATGAGCAGTTCTTC.

The J gene is TRBJ1-4, the V gene TRBV4-2, with D possibly TRBD1 on 5 matching bases. The V and J ends lost 3 bases and 7 bases respectively, with 18 bases between them. The germline V gene has CDR1 LGHNA and CDR2 YNFKEQ. This CDR3 contains 16 residues. The CDR3 bases are TGTGCCAGCAGCCAGGGGGAGGGAGCCCTAACTGAAAAACTGTTTTTT. This sequence encodes CASSQGEGALTEKLFF.

The rearrangement links TRBV2 to TRBJ2-2; unclear D gene. Germline V CDR1 and CDR2: SNHLY, FYNNEI. V lost 8 bases and J 0 bases, leaving 19 bases between the germline ends. This CDR3 region has 17 residues. The DNA of the CDR3 is TGTGCCAGCCGAAGAAGGTCCGCGGTAACGAACACCGGGGAGCTGTTTTTT. Its translation: CASRRRSAVTNTGELFF.

This clonotype was recorded at least ten times. The rearrangement links TRBV27 to TRBJ2-7; D might be TRBD1 or TRBD2, each matching 5 bases. Trimming pared 2 bases from V and 6 bases from J, leaving 8 bases between. The CDR3 length is 12 residues. CDR1 and CDR2 (germline): MNHEY, SMNVEV (reference sequence). The chain's CDR3 is CASSLGGFEQYF. The DNA for the CDR3 is TGTGCCAGCAGTTTAGGGGGATTCGAGCAGTACTTC.

This clonotype was seen a few times. The J gene is TRBJ1-5, the V gene TRBV6-4; 8 nucleotides align to TRBD1. The CDR3 covers 15 residues. CDR1 is MRHNA and CDR2 is SNTAGT in the germline V gene. Trimming took 0 bases from V and 6 from J; bases not matched to a gene: 4. CDR3 DNA sequence: TGTGCCAGCAGTGACTCCCCAGGGGGCGCTCAGCCCCAGCATTTT. This encodes CASSDSPGGAQPQHF.

Concerning this clonotype: Because the CDR3 is missing its conserved closing phenylalanine or tryptophan, this is likely a read error. The chain carries TRBV7-6 and TRBJ2-1; 8 bases map to TRBD2. The germline V gene has CDR1 SGHVS and CDR2 FNYEAQ. V shed 1 base, J shed 5 bases, and the junction held 10 bases outside the gene matches. The CDR3 is 17 amino acids. CDR3 amino acids: CASSLVSGDKPNNEQFS. The CDR3 region has the DNA TGTGCCAGCAGCTTAGTTAGCGGGGACAAACCTAACAATGAGCAGTTCTCC.

This clonotype has more than one count but fewer than ten. This chain links TRBV7-8 with TRBJ2-2, with 11 bases lining up with TRBD2. The CDR3 is made up of 18 amino acids. V lost 1 base to trimming and J lost 1 base; unmatched junction nucleotides: 5. The germline gives CDR1 SGHVS, CDR2 FQNEAQ. In DNA form, the CDR3 reads TGTGCCAGCAGCTTAGAACTAGCGGGGGCCCTGAACACCGGGGAGCTGTTTTTT. This encodes CASSLELAGALNTGELFF.

The chain uses TRBV19 and TRBJ2-6; no clear D gene. V gave up 7 bases and J gave up 1 base, with 17 bases separating them. Germline V CDR1 and CDR2: LNHDA, SQIVND (reference sequence). The length of the CDR3 is 17 residues. CDR3 in amino acids: CASKNPSNPSGANVLTF. The CDR3 DNA reads TGTGCCAGTAAAAATCCATCCAACCCTTCTGGGGCCAACGTCCTGACTTTC.

The rearrangement uses TRBV6-2 or TRBV6-3 and TRBJ2-5, with a weak D call TRBD2 (5 bases). Germline CDR1 reads MNHEY; CDR2 reads SVGEGT. The V gene lost 8 bases and the J gene lost 2 bases, with 21 bases spanning the gap. There are 16 residues in the CDR3. CDR3 DNA sequence: TGTGCCAGCGGCAACAAACTCGGGGTGAGGCAAGAGACCCAGTACTTC. Amino acids: CASGNKLGVRQETQYF.

V gene TRBV5-1 combines with J gene TRBJ1-2; the match to TRBD1 covers 7 bases. Germline V gene data show CDR1 as SGHRS and CDR2 as YFSETQ. The length of the CDR3 is 13 residues. The V and J ends lost 4 bases and 7 bases, in that order; junction bases with no gene match: 7. The CDR3 nucleotides are TGCGCCAGCAGCACCGGGACAGTAAGTGGCTACACCTTC. It translates to CASSTGTVSGYTF.

This sequence joins TRBV28 and TRBJ1-4; weak D call: TRBD1 (6 bases). The CDR3 runs to 15 residues. Germline V gene sequence: CDR1 MDHEN, CDR2 SYDVKM. The V gene lost 5 bases and the J gene lost 0 bases, with 10 bases spanning the gap. The CDR3 region is CASSTDRTTNEKLFF. CDR3 nucleotide sequence: TGTGCCAGCAGTACTGACAGGACAACTAATGAAAAACTGTTTTTT. Based on the CDR3 plus reference TRBV28 and TRBJ1-4, the full variable domain is DVKVTQSSRYLVKRTGEKVFLECVQDMDHENMFWYRQDPGLGLRLIYFSYDVKMKEKGDIPEGYSVSREKKERFSLILESASTNQTSMYLCASSTDRTTNEKLFFGSGTQLSVL.

Worth noting for this clonotype: A much larger clone differs from this one at a single base, so this may be a read error. The rearrangement links TRBV7-6 to TRBJ2-1; 9 bases align to TRBD2. CDR3 length: 15 residues. Germline V gene data show CDR1 as SGHVS and CDR2 as FNYEAQ. CDR3 amino acids: CASSFGGGDYNEPFF. The CDR3 DNA reads as TGTGCCAGCAGCTTCGGCGGGGGGGACTACAATGAGCCGTTCTTC.

This clonotype has at least ten counts. The V call is TRBV6-2 or TRBV6-3, the J call TRBJ2-3; D is undetermined. The CDR3 runs to 16 residues. Germline V gene sequence: CDR1 MNHEY, CDR2 SVGEGT. V lost 3 bases and J 1 base, leaving 14 bases between the germline ends. The DNA of the CDR3 is TGTGCCAGCAGTTATTTAACAGATCCGGGCACAGATACGCAGTATTTT. This encodes CASSYLTDPGTDTQYF.

The chain carries TRBV11-2 and TRBJ1-2; 8 bases are a match to TRBD1. V shed 0 bases, J shed 5 bases, and the junction held 2 bases outside the gene matches. The CDR3 length is 14 residues. In germline, CDR1 is SGHAT, CDR2 FQNNGV. The CDR3 DNA follows: TGTGCCAGCAGCTTAGAAACAGGGGGATATGGCTACACCTTC. It is translated as CASSLETGGYGYTF.

The gene calls are TRBV2 and TRBJ2-7, with 7 positions matching TRBD2. Germline lookup yields CDR1 SNHLY and CDR2 FYNNEI. J gave up 1 base and V 5 bases, and 8 bases lay outside the gene matches. The CDR3 length is 15 residues. CDR3 sequence (DNA): TGTGCCAGCAGTCTTTGGGACGGGGGGTCCTACGAGCAGTACTTC. This encodes CASSLWDGGSYEQYF.

This clonotype showed up many times. This rearrangement joins TRBV7-2 to TRBJ2-5; 7 bases align to TRBD2. The length of the CDR3 is 14 residues. The J segment lost 5 bases and the V segment lost 5 bases, leaving 8 bases of the junction unmatched. The germline V gene has CDR1 SGHTA and CDR2 FQGNSA. CDR3 sequence reads: CASSTLGGGETQYF. The CDR3 nucleotides read TGTGCCAGCAGCACACTGGGGGGAGGGGAGACCCAGTACTTC.

The chain couples TRBV5-5 to TRBJ2-3, with D perhaps being TRBD1 or TRBD2 (6 bases each). The CDR3 consists of 15 residues. In germline, CDR1 is SGHKS, CDR2 YYEKEE (reference sequence). V was shortened by 1 base and J by 9 bases, with 18 bases between the two germline ends. CDR3 in DNA: TGTGCCAGCAGCTTGTTGGAGGGACACGAGAAGACGCAGTATTTT. Translating gives CASSLLEGHEKTQYF.

DNA of the CDR3: TGTGCCAGCAGTGAATTCAGGACTAGCGGGGGCACAGATACGCAGTATTTT. Its translation is CASSEFRTSGGTDTQYF. V and J are TRBV25-1 and TRBJ2-3; TRBD2 matches at 12 bases. CDR3 length: 17 residues. CDR1 and CDR2 (germline): MGHDK, SYGVNS. Trimming cost V 1 base and J 1 base; bases outside gene matches: 3.

This clonotype was observed a few times. The chain couples TRBV23-1 to TRBJ2-5; D is undetermined. TRBV23-1 is an ORF; its function is uncertain. The V and J ends lost 3 bases and 6 bases respectively, with 17 bases between them. The CDR3 is 15 amino acids. The CDR3 here is CASSHLFEVGKTQYF. The CDR3 nucleotides read TGCGCCAGCAGTCATCTGTTCGAGGTGGGAAAGACCCAGTACTTC.

This clonotype was counted ten times or more. The chain links TRBV11-2 to TRBJ1-1, with 8 bases that match TRBD1. V shed 8 bases, J shed 5 bases, and the junction held 16 bases outside the gene matches. Germline values: CDR1 SGHAT, CDR2 FQNNGV. This CDR3 comprises 16 residues. CDR3 DNA: TGTGCCAGCCCTGGGGCAGGGGGCCCCCCGGGGACTGAAGCTTTCTTT. Residues: CASPGAGGPPGTEAFF.

This clonotype came up a few times. V gene TRBV12-3 or TRBV12-4 combines with J gene TRBJ1-1; D is unresolved. Trimming removed 3 bases at V and 7 bases at J, with 12 bases between. The CDR3 is made up of 13 amino acids. CDR3 sequence: CASSLVSFGEAFF. The CDR3 DNA reads TGTGCCAGCAGTTTGGTTTCGTTCGGTGAAGCTTTCTTT.

This clonotype was detected ten times or more. The gene calls are TRBV12-3 or TRBV12-4 and TRBJ1-6; TRBD1 aligns across 7 bases. This CDR3 region has 14 residues. V gave up 5 bases and J gave up 7 bases; unmatched junction bases: 5. The CDR3 coding sequence is TGTGCCAGCAGTCTTCGACAGGGAAATTCACCCCTCCACTTT. Amino acids: CASSLRQGNSPLHF.